Listed here is a single T cell receptor (beta chain). Its antigen is unknown. Germline V gives CDR1 LGHDT, CDR2 YNNKEL (reference sequence). Trimming shortened V by 1 base and J by 0 bases, and 12 bases separated the two germline ends. The CDR3 totals 16 residues. The authors ran a second PCR of 7 to 11 cycles using a sample-barcoded 5' primer and a J-beta primer mix. TCRdb itself ran the 5' RACE reads through MiXCR, one entry per CDR3 protein. The table includes fewer than 800,000 distinct CDR3 sequences, approximately 25% detected once. This sample is drawn from a study of blood T cells in healthy people across ages. Regarding the study as a whole: Donors of long life had a larger count of naive CD4+ cells and greater diversity than aged donors.

Total RNA was extracted at no less than 5 micrograms per sample. These records were also assigned to another study, of T cells of mothers and their children. According to that study: Reverse transcription into cDNA received all extracted RNA, at approximately 1.5 ug per 15 ul. Slightly higher, non-significant overlap characterized related mother-child pairs relative to unrelated pairs.

Sample: blood. The TCR was taken from a boy aged 5-17 years in good health. This chain links TRBV3-1 with TRBJ1-1; no firm D call. The CDR3 region has the DNA TGTGCCAGCAGCCAAGGCTCAGTCTACATGAACACTGAAGCTTTCTTT. Its translation is CASSQGSVYMNTEAFF.